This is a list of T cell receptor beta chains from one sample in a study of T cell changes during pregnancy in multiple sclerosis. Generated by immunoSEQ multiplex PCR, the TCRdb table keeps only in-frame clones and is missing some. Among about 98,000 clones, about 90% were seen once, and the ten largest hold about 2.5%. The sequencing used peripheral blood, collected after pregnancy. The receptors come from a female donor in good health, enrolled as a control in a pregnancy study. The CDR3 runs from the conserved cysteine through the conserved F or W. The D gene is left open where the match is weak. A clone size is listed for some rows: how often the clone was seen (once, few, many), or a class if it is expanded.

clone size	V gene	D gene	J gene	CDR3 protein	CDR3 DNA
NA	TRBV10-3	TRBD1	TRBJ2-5	CAISPGGWTGPRTQYF	TGTGCCATCAGTCCTGGGGGCTGGACAGGTCCACGGACCCAGTACTTC
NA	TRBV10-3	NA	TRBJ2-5	CAIWAGLNMGLPKETQYF	TGTGCCATCTGGGCAGGACTCAACATGGGTCTCCCAAAAGAGACCCAGTACTTC
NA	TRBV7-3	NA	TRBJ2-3	CASSPNTDTQYF	TGTGCCAGCAGCCCTAACACAGATACGCAGTATTTT
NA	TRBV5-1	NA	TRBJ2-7	CASSHSRGVFEQYF	TGCGCCAGCAGCCATAGCAGGGGAGTGTTCGAGCAGTACTTC
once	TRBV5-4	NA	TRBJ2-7	CASSLVLGSNEQYF	TGTGCCAGCAGCTTGGTTCTAGGCTCGAACGAGCAGTACTTC
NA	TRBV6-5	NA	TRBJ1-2	CASSYATGSYGYTF	TGTGCCAGCAGTTACGCGACAGGTTCCTATGGCTACACCTTC
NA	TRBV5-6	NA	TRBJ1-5	CASSLAGNQPQHF	TGTGCCAGCAGCTTGGCCGGCAATCAGCCCCAGCATTTT
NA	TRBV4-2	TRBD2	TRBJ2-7	CASSQDTSAEDSYEQYF	TGTGCCAGCAGCCAGGATACTAGCGCCGAGGACTCCTACGAGCAGTACTTC
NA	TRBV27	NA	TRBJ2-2	CASKEGQGGELFF	TGTGCCAGCAAGGAGGGGCAGGGCGGGGAGCTGTTTTTT
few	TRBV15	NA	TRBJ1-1	CATSRGGLNTEAFF	TGTGCCACCAGCAGAGGGGGGCTAAACACTGAAGCTTTCTTT
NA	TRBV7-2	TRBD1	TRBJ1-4	CASSLVTGAEKLFF	TGTGCCAGCAGCTTAGTCACAGGGGCTGAAAAACTGTTTTTT
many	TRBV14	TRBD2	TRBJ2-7	CASSPGRGSYEQYF	TGTGCCAGCAGCCCAGGGAGGGGATCGTACGAGCAGTACTTC
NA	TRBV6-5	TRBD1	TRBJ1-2	CASSYSGTGSGYTF	TGTGCCAGCAGTTATTCCGGGACAGGATCAGGCTACACCTTC
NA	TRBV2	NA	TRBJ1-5	CASGQGGGQPQHF	TGTGCCAGCGGGCAGGGAGGGGGTCAGCCCCAGCATTTT
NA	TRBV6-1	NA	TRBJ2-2	CASGTGTPGELFF	TGTGCCAGTGGGACCGGGACACCCGGGGAGCTGTTTTTT
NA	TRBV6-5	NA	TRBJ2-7	CASSQAYEQYF	TGTGCCAGCTCCCAAGCATACGAGCAGTACTTC
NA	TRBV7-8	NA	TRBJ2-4	CASSLGTSGAKNIQYF	TGTGCCAGCAGCTTAGGGACAAGTGGAGCCAAAAACATTCAGTACTTC
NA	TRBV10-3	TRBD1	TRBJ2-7	CAIRPDRVDYEQYF	TGTGCCATCAGACCGGACAGGGTGGACTACGAGCAGTACTTC
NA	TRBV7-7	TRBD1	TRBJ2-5	CASSYQGAGETQYF	TGTGCTAGCAGCTATCAGGGGGCAGGGGAGACCCAGTACTTC
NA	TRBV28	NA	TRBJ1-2	CASTQGPGTKYGYTF	TGTGCCAGCACCCAAGGGCCTGGGACAAAATATGGCTACACCTTC
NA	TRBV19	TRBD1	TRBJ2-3	CASSIGQGAGTDTQYF	TGTGCCAGTAGTATCGGGCAGGGGGCCGGCACAGATACGCAGTATTTT
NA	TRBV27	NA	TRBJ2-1	CASSLVGGHNEQFF	TGTGCCAGCAGTTTAGTAGGGGGTCACAATGAGCAGTTCTTC
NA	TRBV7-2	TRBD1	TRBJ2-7	CASSRGTGFTYEQYF	TGTGCCAGCAGCCGAGGGACAGGTTTTACCTACGAGCAGTACTTC
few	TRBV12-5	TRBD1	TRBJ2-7	CASVDRGYEQYF	TGTGCTAGTGTAGACAGGGGCTACGAGCAGTACTTC
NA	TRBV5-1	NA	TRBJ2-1	CASSLGQAGNEQFF	TGCGCCAGCAGCTTGGGGCAGGCAGGGAATGAGCAGTTCTTC
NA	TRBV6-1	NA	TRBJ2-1	CASNHLLYNEQFF	TGTGCCAGCAACCACCTCCTATACAATGAGCAGTTCTTC
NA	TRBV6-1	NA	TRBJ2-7	CASSFGQTPYEQYF	TGTGCCAGCAGTTTTGGACAGACGCCCTACGAGCAGTACTTC
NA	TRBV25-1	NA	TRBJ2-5	CVSRVRGPTGAQYF	TGTGTCAGCAGGGTCCGGGGCCCTACGGGGGCCCAGTACTTC
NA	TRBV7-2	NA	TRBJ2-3	CASSLSFTDTQYF	TGTGCCAGCAGCTTGTCGTTCACAGATACGCAGTATTTT
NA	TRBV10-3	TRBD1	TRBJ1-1	CAISESGQGFLSRTEAFF	TGTGCCATCAGTGAGAGCGGACAGGGGTTTTTAAGTCGCACTGAAGCTTTCTTT
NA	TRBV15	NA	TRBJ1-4	CATSSAEGVFF	TGTGCCACCAGCAGCGCGGAAGGGGTGTTTTTT
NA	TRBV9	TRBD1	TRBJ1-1	CASSGTGTNTEAFF	TGTGCCAGCAGCGGGACAGGAACGAACACTGAAGCTTTCTTT
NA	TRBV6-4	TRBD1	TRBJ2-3	CASSESDRDGTDTQYF	TGTGCCAGCAGTGAATCGGACAGGGATGGCACAGATACGCAGTATTTT
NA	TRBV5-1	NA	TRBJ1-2	CASSLSGQLRYGYTF	TGCGCCAGCAGCTTATCCGGACAGCTCCGTTATGGCTACACCTTC
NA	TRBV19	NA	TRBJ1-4	CASSNSLDEKLFF	TGTGCCAGTAGTAACAGCTTAGATGAAAAACTGTTTTTT